Each of the 2 T cell receptor beta chains below was sequenced from the same sample in a study of regulatory T cells in long-lasting Graves disease. This sample's time point: persistent/refractory GD, antithyroid drugs over 5 years with positive TRAb. Extracted RNA from PBMCs served as the source of the TCR library. According to the study, TCR beta libraries were built with iRepertoire HTBI primers and CDR3-region Arm-PCR. TCRdb redid the calling of the multiplex PCR reads with MiXCR, one entry per CDR3 protein. The sample lists under 450,000 distinct CDR3 sequences; around 24% were seen once. The sample was peripheral blood mononuclear cells (PBMCs), taken when the disease was refractory, from a patient treated with antithyroid drugs. The source is a female donor with Graves disease.

This clonotype came up a few times. J is TRBJ1-5 and V is TRBV15; D remains unclear. The V end lost 1 base, the J end lost 3 bases, and 13 bases lay between the germline ends. This CDR3 has 16 amino acids. CDR1 and CDR2 from the germline V gene are LNHNV and YYDKDF (reference sequence). The CDR3 protein is CATSRGGGIINQPQHF. In nucleotides, the CDR3 is TGTGCCACCAGCAGAGGAGGCGGGATTATCAATCAGCCCCAGCATTTT.

The chain carries TRBV20-1 and TRBJ2-5; 9 positions agree with TRBD2. Losses at the gene ends were 3 bases for V and 2 bases for J; bases not matched to a gene: 10. The CDR3 contains 16 residues. Germline V gives CDR1 DFQATT, CDR2 SNEGSKA (reference sequence). Here the CDR3 reads CSASVGLAGQQETQYF. The CDR3 DNA sequence: TGCAGTGCTAGCGTTGGGCTAGCGGGACAGCAAGAGACCCAGTACTTC.